The TCR beta chain under discussion was sequenced for a study of patients and donors after allogeneic stem cell transplantation. TCRdb reprocessed the RT-PCR reads with MiXCR, giving one entry per CDR3 protein. In the table there are 200,000 to 250,000 distinct CDR3 sequences, around an eighth of which are singletons. The CDR3 spans 14 residues. J lost 6 bases, V lost 6 bases, and 3 bases had no gene match. Germline V gene sequence: CDR1 SNHLY, CDR2 FYNNEI. This clonotype was detected ten times or more. The J gene is TRBJ2-3, the V gene TRBV2; 13 positions agree with TRBD2. Sequencing was performed on blood, either unsorted or a sorted T cell fraction (not recorded which). The origin of this receptor is a human donor who was either an allogeneic HSCT recipient or a stem cell or donor lymphocyte infusion donor (not recorded which). It is not recorded whose cells these are; they may come from a transplant donor. CDR3 residues: CASSSTSGGDTQYF. The CDR3 DNA is TGTGCCAGCAGCTCGACTAGCGGGGGGGATACGCAGTATTTT. Filled out from reference TRBV2 and TRBJ2-3, the complete variable domain reads EPEVTQTPSHQVTQMGQEVILRCVPISNHLYFYWYRQILGQKVEFLVSFYNNEISEKSEIFDDQFSVERPDGSNFTLKIRSTKLEDSAMYFCASSSTSGGDTQYFGPGTRLTVL.